This is a list of T cell receptor beta chains from one sample in a study of T cells after yellow fever vaccination. TCRdb passed the 5' RACE reads through MiXCR, listing each CDR3 protein once. Of about 510,000 distinct CDR3 sequences detected, around a fifth appear once; the ten largest clones hold about 16%. The material was PBMCs, obtained roughly 20 days after the first yellow fever vaccination. The origin of the receptors is a man aged 18 to 30 who received the YFV17D yellow fever vaccine. Each CDR3 is given with its conserved first and last residue. Each record gives: CDR3 DNA, CDR3 protein, clone size, D gene, J gene, V gene. D genes are given only for firm matches. The listing skips clone size in some rows; elsewhere it reads once, few, many or a size class.

TGTGCCAGCAGGACCGGGACAGGGGGCTCTGGGAGGGTCAATGAGCAGTTCTTC	CASRTGTGGSGRVNEQFF	few	TRBD1	TRBJ2-1	TRBV27
TGTGCCAGCAGTTTCCACCCAGAGCAGTTCTTC	CASSFHPEQFF	NA	NA	TRBJ2-1	TRBV28
TGCGCCAGCAGCTTGTGGCAGCAATCATCTGGAAACACCATATATTTT	CASSLWQQSSGNTIYF	NA	NA	TRBJ1-3	TRBV5-1
TGCAGTGCTAGAGCAAGGTCCGATGTTGGCACCTTC	CSARARSDVGTF	few	NA	TRBJ1-2	TRBV20-1
TGTGCCAGCAGCTTAAGAAACCGGGACAGAGTAGACGGCTACACCTTC	CASSLRNRDRVDGYTF	few	TRBD1	TRBJ1-2	TRBV7-9
TGTGCCAGCAGTTACGTGGCAGCCAGGGATTCACCCCTCCACTTT	CASSYVAARDSPLHF	few	NA	TRBJ1-6	TRBV6-5
TGTGCCAGCAGCCAAGAACAGGGTATCACCGGGGAGCTGTTTTTT	CASSQEQGITGELFF	few	NA	TRBJ2-2	TRBV4-2
TGTGCCAGCACGATCGGGCGAGGGCGGGTTCAGCAGCCCCAGCATTTT	CASTIGRGRVQQPQHF	few	NA	TRBJ1-5	TRBV28
TGTGCCAGCAGCCCAACAGGGGACACCGGGCAGCTGTTTTTT	CASSPTGDTGQLFF	NA	TRBD1	TRBJ2-2	TRBV6-2/TRBV6-3
TGTGCCAGCAGCCCGACAGGGGTTCCAGATACGCAGTATTTT	CASSPTGVPDTQYF	few	TRBD1	TRBJ2-3	TRBV27
TGTGCCAGCAGCCCAACCCGGCGGTTAGCGTACTCTGGGGCCAACGTCCTGACTTTC	CASSPTRRLAYSGANVLTF	NA	NA	TRBJ2-6	TRBV7-3
TGTGCCATCAGTGACGGGCCGAGCAGGGGGTATAATTCACCCCTCCACTTT	CAISDGPSRGYNSPLHF	few	TRBD1	TRBJ1-6	TRBV10-3
TGTGCCATCAGTGAGTCAGTTGGTTACTATGGCTACACCTTC	CAISESVGYYGYTF	few	NA	TRBJ1-2	TRBV10-3
TGTGCCAGCCAACGACAGGGCCCAAGTAGCAATCAGCCCCAGCATTTT	CASQRQGPSSNQPQHF	NA	TRBD1	TRBJ1-5	TRBV7-2
TGCAGTGCTACCATAGCGGGGGGGAACAACAATGAGCAGTTCTTC	CSATIAGGNNNEQFF	many	TRBD2	TRBJ2-1	TRBV20-1
TGTGCCAGCAGTCCCATTGGCGGGGGGGCCAATGAGCAGTTCTTC	CASSPIGGGANEQFF	NA	TRBD2	TRBJ2-1	TRBV7-9
TGTGCCAGCAGTGAAGCTAAGAAGAATTCACCCCTCCACTTT	CASSEAKKNSPLHF	few	NA	TRBJ1-6	TRBV6-1
TGTGCCATCAGTGAGCAGGAGACAGATACGCAGTATTTT	CAISEQETDTQYF	NA	NA	TRBJ2-3	TRBV10-3
TGTGCCAGCAGCCCCCAGGGGCTAGCGGGGGGGCGAGGAAAAGATACGCAGTATTTT	CASSPQGLAGGRGKDTQYF	NA	TRBD2	TRBJ2-3	TRBV9
TGCGCCAGCAGCCAGGCCCCGTACTCACTTAATTCACCCCTCCACTTT	CASSQAPYSLNSPLHF	few	NA	TRBJ1-6	TRBV4-3
TGTGCCAGCAGCTTCCCCGGCGGGACGAACACCGGGGAGCTGTTTTTT	CASSFPGGTNTGELFF	NA	NA	TRBJ2-2	TRBV7-9
TGTGCCAGCAGCTTCAACAGGGGACGTGAGCAGAACACTGAAGCTTTCTTT	CASSFNRGREQNTEAFF	many	TRBD1	TRBJ1-1	TRBV11-2
TGTGCCAGCAGCTTGATCGGACAGGGAAGAAACACCATATATTTT	CASSLIGQGRNTIYF	few	TRBD1	TRBJ1-3	TRBV7-2
TGCGCCAGCAGCAGACTAGCGGGGGAGTCAGATACGCAGTATTTT	CASSRLAGESDTQYF	NA	TRBD2	TRBJ2-3	TRBV5-1
TGTGCCAGCAGTGATTACAACAATGAGCAGTTCTTC	CASSDYNNEQFF	NA	NA	TRBJ2-1	TRBV6-2/TRBV6-3